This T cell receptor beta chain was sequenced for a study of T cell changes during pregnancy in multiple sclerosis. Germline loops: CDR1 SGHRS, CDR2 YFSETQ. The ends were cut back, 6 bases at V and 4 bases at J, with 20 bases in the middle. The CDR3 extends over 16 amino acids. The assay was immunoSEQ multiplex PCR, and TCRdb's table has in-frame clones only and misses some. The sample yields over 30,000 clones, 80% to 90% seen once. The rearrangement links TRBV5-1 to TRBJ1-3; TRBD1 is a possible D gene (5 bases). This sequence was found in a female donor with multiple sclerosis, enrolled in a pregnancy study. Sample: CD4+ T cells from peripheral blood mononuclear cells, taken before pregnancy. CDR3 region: CASTLGSGPSGNTIYF. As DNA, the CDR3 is TGCGCCAGCACTCTCGGCTCAGGGCCATCGGGAAACACCATATATTTT.